This T cell receptor (beta chain) was sequenced for a study of blood T cell repertoires in COVID-19. Overall study context: Samples taken during acute and convalescent COVID-19 were collected in the United States, Italy and Spain. PBMCs, B-cell-depleted T cells, or T cells were the source of the cDNA or gDNA that made up the material.

Original processing notes: Counts of nucleated cells, estimated from reference gene primer amplification, were obtained. Data came from immunoSEQ multiplex PCR; TCRdb stores just in-frame clones and leaves some out. Clonal size and the V and J genes are those of that table, whereas D and trimming came from the DNA. The sample has tens of thousands of clones; about 90% are singletons. Unmatched junction bases numbered 17, after V lost 4 bases and J lost 4 bases. The CDR3 sequence is 19 residues long. Germline CDR1 reads SGHRS; CDR2 reads YFSETQ. Sequencing used peripheral blood. The chain employs TRBV5-1 and TRBJ2-3; 11 bases map to TRBD2. This receptor was taken from a woman between 70 and 85 years old with active COVID-19. In DNA, the CDR3 is TGCGCCAGCAGCCGCACCCTAGCGGGGGGCCGAATGGGGCCAGATACGCAGTATTTT. This sequence encodes CASSRTLAGGRMGPDTQYF. The whole variable domain, filled in from reference TRBV5-1 and TRBJ2-3, reads KAGVTQTPRYLIKTRGQQVTLSCSPISGHRSVSWYQQTPGQGLQFLFEYFSETQRNKGNFPGRFSGRQFSNSRSEMNVSTLELGDSALYLCASSRTLAGGRMGPDTQYFGPGTRLTVL.